The 30 T cell receptor beta chains below come from one sample, sequenced in a study of blood T cell repertoires in COVID-19. Generated by immunoSEQ multiplex PCR, the TCRdb table keeps only in-frame clones and is missing some. The top ten clones hold less than 4% of a sample with 270,000 or so clones, about four fifths of them seen once. Material for sequencing was peripheral blood. These receptors were collected from a woman between 18 and 29 years old with acute or convalescent COVID-19.

The rearrangement uses TRBV14 and TRBJ2-5; TRBD2 matches at 14 bases. The junction had 2 bases not matched to a gene; V was cut back by 8 bases and J by 3 bases. The V gene's germline CDR1 is SGHDN and CDR2 FVKESK. The CDR3 covers 14 residues. The DNA for the CDR3 is TGTGCCAGCGGACTAGCGGGAGGTGAAGAGACCCAGTACTTC. Its protein is CASGLAGGEETQYF.

This chain links TRBV3-1 (or the pseudogene TRBV3-2) with TRBJ2-1, with 10 bases matching TRBD2. J lost 3 bases, V lost 2 bases, and 4 bases had no gene match. The CDR3 runs to 16 residues. CDR1 is LGHDT, CDR2 YNNKEL, per germline (reference sequence). CDR3 protein: CASSQSAGGLYNEQFF. The CDR3 DNA reads TGTGCCAGCAGCCAATCAGCGGGAGGGCTCTACAATGAGCAGTTCTTC.

This chain joins TRBV30 and TRBJ2-2; 8 bases match TRBD2. The CDR3 has 15 amino acids. With 1 base clipped from V and 6 bases from J, the junction kept 7 bases outside the gene matches. Germline values: CDR1 GTSNPN, CDR2 SVGIG (reference sequence). The CDR3 region has the DNA TGTGCCTGGAGTGGGGCTACTAGCGGAGCCGGGGAGCTGTTTTTT. Translating gives CAWSGATSGAGELFF.

The rearrangement links TRBV4-1 to TRBJ1-2; possible D gene TRBD1, 5 bases. This CDR3 contains 17 residues. V lost 0 bases and J lost 4, with 18 bases in between. Germline assignment: CDR1 MGHRA and CDR2 YSYEKL. CDR3 sequence: CASSQEGVALGGYGYTF. The CDR3, as DNA: TGCGCCAGCAGCCAAGAGGGGGTGGCCCTCGGGGGCTATGGCTACACCTTC.

There are a few counts of this clone. This chain uses TRBV7-8 with TRBJ1-1; 7 nucleotides line up with TRBD1. CDR1 and CDR2 from the germline V gene are SGHVS and FQNEAQ. This CDR3 is built from 17 residues. J lost 4 bases, V lost 3 bases, and 14 bases had no gene match. The CDR3: CASSFSREGRGSTEAFF. CDR3 nucleotide sequence: TGTGCCAGCAGCTTTAGTCGGGAGGGCAGGGGGAGCACTGAAGCTTTCTTT.

The chain carries TRBV12-3 or TRBV12-4 and TRBJ1-3; D unclear. V shed 3 bases and J shed 4 bases, with 7 bases lying between them. The CDR3 is 13 amino acids. CDR3 DNA sequence: TGTGCCAGCAGTTTCGGTTGGGGAAACACCATATATTTT. It is translated as CASSFGWGNTIYF.

The chain uses TRBV19 and TRBJ2-2, with TRBD1 matching 7 bases. V shed 7 bases and J 4 bases; nucleotides not matched to a gene: 6. This CDR3 has 14 residues. CDR1 is LNHDA and CDR2 is SQIVND in the germline V gene (reference sequence). The CDR3 region is CASMVGTVTGELFF. For the CDR3, the DNA is TGTGCCAGTATGGTGGGGACAGTCACCGGGGAGCTGTTTTTT.

This clone was picked up one time. The rearrangement uses TRBV29-1 and TRBJ2-1; TRBD2 aligns across 10 bases. In germline, CDR1 is SQVTM, CDR2 ANQGSEA. The CDR3 has 15 amino acids. The V and J ends lost 6 bases and 7 bases, in that order; junction bases with no gene match: 12. CDR3 nucleotides: TGCAGCGTCCGACTAGCGGGCAGGGGCCTAAATGAGCAGTTCTTC. Its translation: CSVRLAGRGLNEQFF.

The V call is TRBV1, the J call TRBJ2-2; TRBD2, the D gene given by the table, was not confirmed from the DNA. TRBV1 is given as a pseudogene. CDR3 length: 18 amino acids. The CDR3 coding sequence is TGCACCAGCAGCCCACGGGACTACGGGGGCCGAGGCACCGGGGAGCTGTTTTTT. Translation: CTSSPRDYGGRGTGELFF.

The gene calls are TRBV7-8 and TRBJ2-7, with 7 positions matching TRBD1. Germline assignment: CDR1 SGHVS and CDR2 FQNEAQ. Germline trimming cut 7 bases from V and 4 bases from J; bases unmatched to any gene: 16. This CDR3 has 16 amino acids. The CDR3 bases are TGTGCCAGCACCCCGTTGAGAGCAGGGGGAAGGTACGAGCAGTACTTC. This translates into CASTPLRAGGRYEQYF. The whole variable domain, filled in from reference TRBV7-8 and TRBJ2-7, reads GAGVSQSPRYKVAKRGQDVALRCDPISGHVSLFWYQQALGQGPEFLTYFQNEAQLDKSGLPSDRFFAERPEGSVSTLKIQRTQQEDSAVYLCASTPLRAGGRYEQYFGPGTRLTVT.

This chain joins TRBV24-1 and TRBJ1-2; D perhaps matches TRBD1 (6 bases). The CDR3 loop spans 14 amino acids. Germline lookup yields CDR1 KGHDR and CDR2 SFDVKD. The V end lost 3 bases, the J end lost 8 bases, and 15 bases lay between the germline ends. The CDR3 DNA follows: TGTGCCACCAGTGATCAGGGGACTAGGAAGGGCTACACCTTC. Protein: CATSDQGTRKGYTF.

This clone appeared a few times. This chain connects TRBV15 to TRBJ2-3; possibly TRBD2 for D (5 bases). Germline CDR1 and CDR2: LNHNV and YYDKDF (reference sequence). This CDR3 comprises 14 residues. The V gene lost 5 bases and the J gene lost 0 bases, with 9 bases spanning the gap. The DNA for the CDR3 is TGTGCCACCAGCTCTGGACTTAGCACAGATACGCAGTATTTT. This translates into CATSSGLSTDTQYF.

Only one count was recorded for this clone. The chain has TRBV12-5 and TRBJ1-2; 8 bases are a match to TRBD1. This CDR3 spans 19 amino acids. Unmatched junction bases numbered 15, after V lost 0 bases and J lost 3 bases. Per germline, CDR1 LGHNT and CDR2 FRNRAP. The CDR3 protein is CASGLVPGRGLLSYYGYTF. DNA for the CDR3: TGTGCTAGTGGTTTGGTACCGGGCAGGGGGCTTCTTAGCTACTATGGCTACACCTTC.

The chain carries TRBV28 and TRBJ2-1; D is undetermined. The V gene lost 7 bases and the J gene lost 3 bases, with 7 bases spanning the gap. The germline gives CDR1 MDHEN, CDR2 SYDVKM. CDR3 length: 12 amino acids. CDR3 nucleotides: TGTGCCAGCACCGCGTTCTACAATGAGCAGTTCTTC. Translated: CASTAFYNEQFF. Supplemented by reference TRBV28 and TRBJ2-1, the full variable domain reads DVKVTQSSRYLVKRTGEKVFLECVQDMDHENMFWYRQDPGLGLRLIYFSYDVKMKEKGDIPEGYSVSREKKERFSLILESASTNQTSMYLCASTAFYNEQFFGPGTRLTVL.

A remark on this clone: Given a much more abundant clone one base away, this may be a read error. The chain combines TRBV6-5 with TRBJ2-6, with D perhaps TRBD1 (6 bases). The V gene lost 2 bases and the J gene lost 1 base, with 6 bases spanning the gap. This CDR3 is built from 15 residues. The V gene's germline CDR1 is MNHEY and CDR2 SVGAGI. Written as DNA, the CDR3 is TGTGCCAGCAGTTACCAGGGGTCTGGGGCCAACGTCCTGACTTTC. Protein sequence: CASSYQGSGANVLTF.

The chain is built from TRBV5-5 and TRBJ2-7; TRBD2 aligns across 11 bases. Trimming removed 0 bases from V and 7 bases from J; junction bases left unmatched: 6. CDR1 SGHKS and CDR2 YYEKEE come from the germline V gene (reference sequence). The CDR3 consists of 15 residues. The DNA of the CDR3 is TGTGCCAGCAGCTTGGTACTAGCGGGAGTCGGTGAGCAGTACTTC. Its protein is CASSLVLAGVGEQYF.

The gene calls are TRBV10-3 and TRBJ1-4, with 7 bases fitting TRBD1. From germline, CDR1 is ENHRY and CDR2 SYGVKD. The ends lost 3 bases at V and 2 bases at J; junction bases unmatched: 6. This CDR3 is 16 amino acids long. In nucleotides, the CDR3 is TGTGCCATCAGTGACAGGGGGGAGAGGACTAATGAAAAACTGTTTTTT. Translation: CAISDRGERTNEKLFF.

V gene TRBV6-6 combines with J gene TRBJ1-2, with D possibly TRBD1 on 6 matching bases. Trimming cost V 6 bases and J 8 bases, with 16 bases left between them. CDR1 and CDR2 from the germline V gene are MNHNY and SVGAGI (reference sequence). This CDR3 has 13 residues. CDR3 amino acids: CASRWTDPRGYTF. The CDR3 coding sequence is TGTGCCAGCAGGTGGACAGACCCAAGGGGCTACACCTTC.

V is TRBV27 and J is TRBJ1-5, with D hard to call. The germline gives CDR1 MNHEY, CDR2 SMNVEV (reference sequence). The V end lost 1 base, the J end lost 2 bases, and 6 bases lay between the germline ends. The CDR3 contains 14 residues. The CDR3, as DNA: TGTGCCAGCAGTTTATGGGGAGGCAATCAGCCCCAGCATTTT. Its translation is CASSLWGGNQPQHF.

This chain uses TRBV7-9 with TRBJ2-3, with 7 bases lining up with TRBD2. The V gene end was trimmed by 1 base and the J gene end by 4 bases; junction bases not matched to a gene: 11. The CDR3 contains 17 residues. CDR1 SEHNR and CDR2 FQNEAQ come from the germline V gene (reference sequence). CDR3 sequence: CASSLGSASGLPDTQYF. The DNA of the CDR3 is TGTGCCAGCAGCTTAGGTTCCGCTAGCGGATTACCAGATACGCAGTATTTT.

This clone was picked up a small number of times. In nucleotides, the CDR3 is TGTGCCAGCAGACCAGGGACAGTCGTGGACGAGCAGTACTTC. Its translation is CASRPGTVVDEQYF. This chain links TRBV28 with TRBJ2-7; 7 bases are shared with TRBD1. This CDR3 is built from 14 residues. The germline gives CDR1 MDHEN, CDR2 SYDVKM. V dropped 6 bases and J dropped 5; count of bases not matched to a gene: 10.

V and J are TRBV30 and TRBJ2-5; 12 bases align to TRBD2. V lost 3 bases and J lost 2; bases outside the gene matches: 7. This CDR3 region has 16 residues. CDR1 is GTSNPN and CDR2 is SVGIG in the germline V gene (reference sequence). The CDR3 loop is CAWRSPGLAGQETQYF. The CDR3 DNA is TGTGCCTGGAGATCCCCCGGACTAGCGGGACAAGAGACCCAGTACTTC.

V usage is TRBV9 and J usage is TRBJ1-2, with 7 positions matching TRBD1. This CDR3 spans 15 amino acids. Germline V CDR1 and CDR2: SGDLS, YYNGEE. The junction had 6 bases not matched to a gene; V was cut back by 0 bases and J by 4 bases. The CDR3 sequence: CASSVVAGGTYGYTF. The CDR3 DNA reads TGTGCCAGCAGCGTAGTGGCAGGGGGAACCTATGGCTACACCTTC.

This clone was recorded once. The chain couples TRBV9 to TRBJ1-3; no clear D. The germline V gene encodes CDR1 SGDLS and CDR2 YYNGEE. The length of the CDR3 is 16 residues. V lost 4 bases to trimming and J lost 0 bases, with 14 bases between them. The CDR3 region has the DNA TGTGCCAGCAGCCCGGCAGGTACCCTCTCTGGAAACACCATATATTTT. It is translated as CASSPAGTLSGNTIYF.

The chain links TRBV5-4 to TRBJ2-1, with D perhaps TRBD1 (6 bases). The V end was cut by 3 bases, the J end by 5 bases, with 12 bases between. The CDR3 extends over 14 amino acids. Germline-derived CDR1 and CDR2 are SGHNT and YYREEE (reference sequence). DNA for the CDR3: TGTGCCAGCAGCTGGCCCGCAGGGGACAATGAGCAGTTCTTC. This gives the protein CASSWPAGDNEQFF.

In this sample, this clone turned up a few times. This chain links TRBV20-1 with TRBJ1-1, with 9 bases matching TRBD1. The germline V gene encodes CDR1 DFQATT and CDR2 SNEGSKA (reference sequence). The trim removed 3 bases at V and 4 bases at J, leaving 9 bases unmatched. CDR3 size: 15 residues. The CDR3 DNA is TGCAGTGCTAGTCCCCCCCCACAGGGGGCCACTGAAGCTTTCTTT. Translating it yields CSASPPPQGATEAFF.

The V gene is TRBV18, the J gene TRBJ1-4; maybe TRBD1 (6 bases). The V end lost 3 bases, the J end lost 3 bases, and 8 bases lay between the germline ends. The CDR3 spans 14 residues. Germline V gene lookup returns CDR1 KGHSH and CDR2 LQKENI. The CDR3 DNA is TGTGCCAGCTCACCTCAGGGGCCTAATGAAAAACTGTTTTTT. Translation: CASSPQGPNEKLFF.

The chain joins TRBV7-2 to TRBJ2-7; 10 positions match TRBD2. V trimming: 5 bases; J trimming: 4 bases; junction bases outside the gene matches: 8. This CDR3 is built from 15 residues. Germline-derived CDR1 and CDR2 are SGHTA and FQGNSA. Here the CDR3 reads CASSPLGTSAYEQYF. In nucleotides, the CDR3 is TGTGCCAGCAGCCCCCTTGGGACTAGCGCTTACGAGCAGTACTTC.

This clone was observed at least ten times. The CDR3 protein is CASSKGDSNQPQHF. The CDR3 nucleotides read TGTGCCAGTAGTAAGGGGGATAGCAATCAGCCCCAGCATTTT. V usage is TRBV19 and J usage is TRBJ1-5, with D tentatively TRBD1 (6 bases). V was pared by 4 bases and J by 0 bases, with 7 bases between. Germline V gives CDR1 LNHDA, CDR2 SQIVND (reference sequence). The CDR3 totals 14 residues.

The chain links TRBV19 to TRBJ1-5; a possible D gene is TRBD1 (6 bases). The CDR3 loop spans 15 amino acids. Germline assignment: CDR1 LNHDA and CDR2 SQIVND (reference sequence). V was cut by 8 bases and J by 1 base, with 15 bases left in between. Here the CDR3 DNA reads TGTGCCAGTGAAACAGGGATGGTGAGCAATCAGCCCCAGCATTTT. Its protein product is CASETGMVSNQPQHF.